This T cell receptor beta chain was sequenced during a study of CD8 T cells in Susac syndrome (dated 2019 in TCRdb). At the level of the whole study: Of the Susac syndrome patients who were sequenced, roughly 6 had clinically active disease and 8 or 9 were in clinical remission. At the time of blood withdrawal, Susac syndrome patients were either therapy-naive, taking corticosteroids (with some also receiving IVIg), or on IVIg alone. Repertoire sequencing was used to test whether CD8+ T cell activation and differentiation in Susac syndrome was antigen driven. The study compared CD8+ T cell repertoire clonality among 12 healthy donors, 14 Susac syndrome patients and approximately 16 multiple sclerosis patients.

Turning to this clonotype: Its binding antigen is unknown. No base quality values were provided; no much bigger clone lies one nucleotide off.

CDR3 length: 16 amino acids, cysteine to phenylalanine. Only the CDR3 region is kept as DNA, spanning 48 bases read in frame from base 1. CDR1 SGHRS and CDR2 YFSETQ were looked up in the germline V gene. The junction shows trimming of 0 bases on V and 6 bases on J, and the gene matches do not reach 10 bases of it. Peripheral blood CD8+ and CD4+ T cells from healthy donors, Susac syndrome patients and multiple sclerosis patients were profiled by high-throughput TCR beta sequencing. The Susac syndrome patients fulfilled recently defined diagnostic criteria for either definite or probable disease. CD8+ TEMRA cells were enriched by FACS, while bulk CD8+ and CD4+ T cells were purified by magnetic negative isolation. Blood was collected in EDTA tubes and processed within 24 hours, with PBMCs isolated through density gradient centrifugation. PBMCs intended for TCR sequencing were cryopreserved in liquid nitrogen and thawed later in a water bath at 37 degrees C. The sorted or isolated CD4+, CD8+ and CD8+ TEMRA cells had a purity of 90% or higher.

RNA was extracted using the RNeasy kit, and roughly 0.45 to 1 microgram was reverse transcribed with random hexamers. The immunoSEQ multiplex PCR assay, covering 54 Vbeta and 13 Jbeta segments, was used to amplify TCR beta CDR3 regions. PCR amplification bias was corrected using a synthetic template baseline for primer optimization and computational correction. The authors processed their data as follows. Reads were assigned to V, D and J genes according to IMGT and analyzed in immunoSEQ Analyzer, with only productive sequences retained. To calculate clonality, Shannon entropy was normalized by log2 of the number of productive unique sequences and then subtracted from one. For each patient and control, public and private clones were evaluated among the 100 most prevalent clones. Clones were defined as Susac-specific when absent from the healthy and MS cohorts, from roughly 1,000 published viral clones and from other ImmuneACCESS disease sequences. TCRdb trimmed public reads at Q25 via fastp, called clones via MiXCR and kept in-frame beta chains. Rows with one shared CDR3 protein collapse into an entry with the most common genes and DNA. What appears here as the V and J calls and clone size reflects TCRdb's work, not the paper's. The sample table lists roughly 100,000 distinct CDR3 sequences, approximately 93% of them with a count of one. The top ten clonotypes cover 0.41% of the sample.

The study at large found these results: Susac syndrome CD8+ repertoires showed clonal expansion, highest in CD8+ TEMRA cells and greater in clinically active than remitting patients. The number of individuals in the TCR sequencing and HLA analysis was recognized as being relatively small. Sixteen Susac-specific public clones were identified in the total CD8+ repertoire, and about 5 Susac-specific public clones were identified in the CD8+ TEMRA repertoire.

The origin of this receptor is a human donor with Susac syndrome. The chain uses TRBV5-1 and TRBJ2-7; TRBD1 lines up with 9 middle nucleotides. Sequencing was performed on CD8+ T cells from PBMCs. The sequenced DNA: TGCGCCAGCAGCTTGGTCGTAGGGACAGGGAGCGGCGAGCAGTACTTC. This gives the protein CASSLVVGTGSGEQYF.